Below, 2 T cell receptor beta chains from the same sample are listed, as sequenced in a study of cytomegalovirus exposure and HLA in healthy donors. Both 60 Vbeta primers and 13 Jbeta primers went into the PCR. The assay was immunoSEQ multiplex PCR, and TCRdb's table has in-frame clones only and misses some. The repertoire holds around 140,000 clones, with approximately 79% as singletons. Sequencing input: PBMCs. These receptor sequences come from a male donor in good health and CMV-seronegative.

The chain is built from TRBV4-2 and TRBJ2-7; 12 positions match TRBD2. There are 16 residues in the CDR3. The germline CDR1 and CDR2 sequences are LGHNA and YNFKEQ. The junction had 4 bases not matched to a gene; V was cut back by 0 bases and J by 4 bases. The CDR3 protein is CASSQDPSGGAYEQYF. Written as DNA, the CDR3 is TGTGCCAGCAGCCAAGATCCTAGCGGGGGGGCATACGAGCAGTACTTC.

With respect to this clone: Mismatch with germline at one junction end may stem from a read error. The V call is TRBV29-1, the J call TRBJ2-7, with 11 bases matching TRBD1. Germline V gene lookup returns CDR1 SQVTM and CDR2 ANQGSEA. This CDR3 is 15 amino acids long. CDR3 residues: CSIDSGQGELYEQYF. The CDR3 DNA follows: TGCAGCATTGACTCGGGACAGGGGGAACTCTACGAGCAGTACTTC.